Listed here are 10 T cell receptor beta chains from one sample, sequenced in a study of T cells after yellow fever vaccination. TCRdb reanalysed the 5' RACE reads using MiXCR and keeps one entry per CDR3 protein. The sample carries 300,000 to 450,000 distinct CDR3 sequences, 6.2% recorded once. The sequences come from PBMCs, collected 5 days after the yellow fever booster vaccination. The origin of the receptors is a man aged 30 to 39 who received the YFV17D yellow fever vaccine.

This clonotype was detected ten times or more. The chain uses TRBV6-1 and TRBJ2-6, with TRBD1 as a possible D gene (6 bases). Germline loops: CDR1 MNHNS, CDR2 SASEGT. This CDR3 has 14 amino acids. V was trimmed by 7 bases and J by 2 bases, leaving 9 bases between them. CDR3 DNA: TGTGCCAGCACGTCAGGGGCTGGGGCCAACGTCCTGACTTTC. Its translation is CASTSGAGANVLTF.

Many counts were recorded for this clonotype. CDR3 loop: CASSDPSPTDTQYF. In DNA form, the CDR3 reads TGTGCCAGCAGTGATCCCAGCCCCACAGATACGCAGTATTTT. This sequence joins TRBV6-1 and TRBJ2-3, with unresolved D. This CDR3 is built from 14 residues. The V and J ends lost 3 bases and 2 bases respectively, with 9 bases between them. CDR1 MNHNS and CDR2 SASEGT come from the germline V gene.

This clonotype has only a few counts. CDR3 sequence (DNA): TGTGCCAGCAGTTTGACAGCGGTACCCTCCGAGCAGTACTTC. It is translated as CASSLTAVPSEQYF. This chain uses TRBV28 with TRBJ2-7; D is tentatively TRBD1 or TRBD2 (5 bases each). The length of the CDR3 is 14 residues. V was trimmed by 3 bases and J by 6 bases, leaving 15 bases between them. From germline, CDR1 is MDHEN and CDR2 SYDVKM.

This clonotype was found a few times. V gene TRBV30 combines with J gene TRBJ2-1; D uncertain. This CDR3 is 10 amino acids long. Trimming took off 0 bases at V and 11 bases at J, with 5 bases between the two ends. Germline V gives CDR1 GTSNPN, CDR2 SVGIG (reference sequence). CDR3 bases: TGTGCCTGGAGTGTCGTGAAGCAGTTCTTC. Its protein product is CAWSVVKQFF.

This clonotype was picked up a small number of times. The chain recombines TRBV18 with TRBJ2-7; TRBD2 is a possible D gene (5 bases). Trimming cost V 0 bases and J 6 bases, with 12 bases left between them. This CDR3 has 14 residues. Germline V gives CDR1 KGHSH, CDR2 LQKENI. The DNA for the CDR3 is TGTGCCAGCTCACCACCAGGAGGAGGCTCCGAGCAGTACTTC. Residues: CASSPPGGGSEQYF. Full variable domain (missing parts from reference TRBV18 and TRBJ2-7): NAGVMQNPRHLVRRRGQEARLRCSPMKGHSHVYWYRQLPEEGLKFMVYLQKENIIDESGMPKERFSAEFPKEGPSILRIQQVVRGDSAAYFCASSPPGGGSEQYFGPGTRLTVT.

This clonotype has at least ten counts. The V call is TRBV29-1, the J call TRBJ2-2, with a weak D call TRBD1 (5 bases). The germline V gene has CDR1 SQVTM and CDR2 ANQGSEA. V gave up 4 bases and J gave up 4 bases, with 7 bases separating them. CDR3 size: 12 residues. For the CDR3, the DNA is TGCAGCGTTGGGACACCCACCGGGGAGCTGTTTTTT. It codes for CSVGTPTGELFF.

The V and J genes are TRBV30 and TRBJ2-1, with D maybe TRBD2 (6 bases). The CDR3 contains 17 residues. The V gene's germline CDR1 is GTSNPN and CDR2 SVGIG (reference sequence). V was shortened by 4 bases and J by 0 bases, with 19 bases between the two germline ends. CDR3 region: CAWKHLANPNSYNEQFF. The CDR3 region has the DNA TGTGCCTGGAAACATCTAGCGAACCCCAACTCCTACAATGAGCAGTTCTTC.

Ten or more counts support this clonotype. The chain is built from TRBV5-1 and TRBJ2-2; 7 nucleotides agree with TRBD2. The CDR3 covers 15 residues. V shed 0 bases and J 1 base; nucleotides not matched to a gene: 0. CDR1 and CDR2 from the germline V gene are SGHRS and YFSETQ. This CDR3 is CASSLVAGNTGELFF. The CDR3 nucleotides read TGCGCCAGCAGCTTGGTAGCGGGGAACACCGGGGAGCTGTTTTTT.

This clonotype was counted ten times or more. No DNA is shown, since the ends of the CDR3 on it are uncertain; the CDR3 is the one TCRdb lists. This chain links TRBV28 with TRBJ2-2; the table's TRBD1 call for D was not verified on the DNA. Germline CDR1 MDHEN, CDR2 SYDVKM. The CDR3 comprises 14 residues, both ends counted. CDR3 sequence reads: CASILGRATGELFF.

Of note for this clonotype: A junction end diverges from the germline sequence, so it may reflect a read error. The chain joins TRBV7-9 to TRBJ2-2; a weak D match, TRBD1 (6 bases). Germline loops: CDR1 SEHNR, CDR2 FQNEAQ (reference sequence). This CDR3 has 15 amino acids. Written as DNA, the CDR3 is TGTGCCAGCAGCTTCAGGGGCCTTAACACCGGGGAGCCGTTTTTT. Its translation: CASSFRGLNTGEPFF.